This TCR beta chain was profiled in a study of T-cell memory formation after mild COVID-19. TCRdb reprocessed the 5' RACE reads with MiXCR, giving one entry per CDR3 protein. This table holds about half a million distinct CDR3 sequences, 15% to 20% found once. CDR3 length: 17 residues. The germline V gene encodes CDR1 LGHNA and CDR2 YSLEER. The V segment lost 0 bases and the J segment 4 bases; nucleotides outside the gene matches: 9. The clonotype comes from an adult woman who had mild COVID-19 (a few samples of this study predate the infection). Cell type and time point are not known. The J gene is TRBJ2-7, the V gene TRBV4-3, with 10 bases lining up with TRBD2. Source material: PBMCs or a T cell subset sorted from them (not recorded which). DNA for the CDR3: TGCGCCAGCAGCCAAGATTGGGCTAGCGGGAGTATGTACGAGCAGTACTTC. Protein sequence: CASSQDWASGSMYEQYF.